This T cell receptor (beta chain) was obtained from a study of blood T cells in healthy people across ages. With a J-beta primer mix and a sample-barcoded 5' primer, a second PCR ran 7 to 11 cycles. TCRdb independently ran MiXCR on the 5' RACE reads; one entry per CDR3 protein. Of about 1.8 million distinct CDR3 sequences listed, around 50% are singletons. This CDR3 has 15 residues. Trimming pared 0 bases from V and 5 bases from J, leaving 14 bases between. Germline V gene data show CDR1 as DFQATT and CDR2 as SNEGSKA (reference sequence). This clonotype occurred once. Sequencing was performed on blood. The chain employs TRBV20-1 and TRBJ2-1; perhaps TRBD2 as D (6 bases). The receptor was isolated from a woman between 40 and 50 years old in good health. The DNA of the CDR3 is TGCAGTGCTAGAGATCGAGGAGGGCCCAACAATGAGCAGTTCTTC. The encoded protein is CSARDRGGPNNEQFF.